A selection of T cell receptor beta chains follows, all from one sample in a study of shared clonotypes between healthy human individuals. Only in-frame clones appear in the TCRdb table, and some are missing; sequencing was by immunoSEQ multiplex PCR. Of over a million clones detected, approximately 97% appear once; the ten largest clones hold roughly 1.2%. The sample consisted of naive CD4+ T cells sorted from blood. These TCRs come from a man aged 30-40 years in good health. Both conserved end residues are part of each CDR3. Fields, in order: D gene, J gene, clone size, V gene, CDR3 protein, CDR3 DNA. D genes are given only for firm matches. Some rows have no size entry. The others give once, few or many, or a class for an expanded clone.

d_call: TRBD2; j_call: TRBJ2-1; clone_size: .; v_call: TRBV5-4; cdr3_aa: CASGTSGRAGYNEQFF; cdr3_nt: TGTGCCAGCGGGACTAGCGGGAGGGCCGGGTACAATGAGCAGTTCTTC
d_call: .; j_call: TRBJ2-7; clone_size: .; v_call: TRBV19; cdr3_aa: CASSIGSSSSYEQYF; cdr3_nt: TGTGCCAGTAGTATAGGCTCTTCGAGCTCCTACGAGCAGTACTTC
d_call: TRBD2; j_call: TRBJ2-7; clone_size: .; v_call: TRBV9; cdr3_aa: CASSVGAGGPSEQYF; cdr3_nt: TGTGCCAGCAGCGTAGGAGCGGGAGGGCCTAGCGAGCAGTACTTC
d_call: .; j_call: TRBJ1-3; clone_size: .; v_call: TRBV6-1; cdr3_aa: CASSEESGNTIYF; cdr3_nt: TGTGCCAGCAGTGAAGAATCCGGAAACACCATATATTTT
d_call: TRBD1; j_call: TRBJ1-4; clone_size: .; v_call: TRBV6-5; cdr3_aa: CASSDRGRGEKLFF; cdr3_nt: TGTGCCAGCAGCGACAGGGGGCGCGGTGAAAAACTGTTTTTT
d_call: .; j_call: TRBJ2-5; clone_size: .; v_call: TRBV2; cdr3_aa: CASRHTTGRVVTQYF; cdr3_nt: TGTGCCAGCAGGCATACGACAGGGAGGGTTGTGACCCAGTACTTC
d_call: .; j_call: TRBJ2-7; clone_size: .; v_call: TRBV7-9; cdr3_aa: CASSLEVAYEQYF; cdr3_nt: TGTGCCAGCAGCTTAGAAGTCGCGTACGAGCAGTACTTC
d_call: TRBD1; j_call: TRBJ2-1; clone_size: .; v_call: TRBV6-5; cdr3_aa: CASRQGARPYNEQFF; cdr3_nt: TGTGCCAGCAGACAGGGGGCCAGACCCTACAATGAGCAGTTCTTC
d_call: .; j_call: TRBJ2-5; clone_size: .; v_call: TRBV28; cdr3_aa: CASSLGTLPAEQYF; cdr3_nt: TGTGCCAGCAGTTTGGGGACCCTACCAGCGGAGCAGTACTTC
d_call: .; j_call: TRBJ1-4; clone_size: .; v_call: TRBV7-2; cdr3_aa: CASSLGRGAGEKLFF; cdr3_nt: TGTGCCAGCAGCTTAGGGAGGGGGGCAGGAGAAAAACTGTTTTTT
d_call: .; j_call: TRBJ1-4; clone_size: .; v_call: TRBV6-5; cdr3_aa: CASRQRNEKLFF; cdr3_nt: TGTGCCAGCAGACAGAGGAATGAAAAACTGTTTTTT
d_call: .; j_call: TRBJ2-7; clone_size: .; v_call: TRBV1; cdr3_aa: CTSSRISSGRNYEQYF; cdr3_nt: TGCACCAGCAGCCGCATTTCTAGCGGGAGGAACTACGAGCAGTACTTC
d_call: TRBD2; j_call: TRBJ2-7; clone_size: once; v_call: TRBV19; cdr3_aa: CASNPARGSYEQYF; cdr3_nt: TGTGCCAGTAATCCGGCGCGCGGGAGTTACGAGCAGTACTTC
d_call: .; j_call: TRBJ2-5; clone_size: .; v_call: TRBV19; cdr3_aa: CATPRAGPQETQYF; cdr3_nt: TGTGCCACCCCTAGGGCCGGACCACAAGAGACCCAGTACTTC
d_call: TRBD1; j_call: TRBJ2-2; clone_size: .; v_call: TRBV9; cdr3_aa: CASSSRDRGSGELFF; cdr3_nt: TGTGCCAGCAGCAGCCGGGACAGGGGTTCCGGGGAGCTGTTTTTT
d_call: TRBD2; j_call: TRBJ2-1; clone_size: .; v_call: TRBV28; cdr3_aa: CASRHAGTSVVNEQFF; cdr3_nt: TGTGCCAGCAGGCACGCCGGGACTAGCGTCGTCAATGAGCAGTTCTTC
d_call: .; j_call: TRBJ1-5; clone_size: .; v_call: TRBV5-1; cdr3_aa: CASSLGGGQPQHF; cdr3_nt: TGCGCCAGCAGCTTAGGAGGGGGGCAGCCCCAGCATTTT
d_call: .; j_call: TRBJ1-2; clone_size: once; v_call: TRBV7-9; cdr3_aa: CASSQPRPGNYGYTF; cdr3_nt: TGTGCCAGCAGCCAGCCCCGACCTGGTAACTATGGCTACACCTTC
d_call: TRBD1; j_call: TRBJ2-7; clone_size: once; v_call: TRBV18; cdr3_aa: CASSRLRDSATYGQYF; cdr3_nt: TGTGCCAGCTCACGACTCCGGGACAGCGCGACTTATGGGCAGTACTTC
d_call: .; j_call: TRBJ2-5; clone_size: .; v_call: TRBV11-3; cdr3_aa: CASSFDPEETQYF; cdr3_nt: TGTGCCAGCAGCTTCGACCCGGAGGAGACCCAGTACTTC
d_call: .; j_call: TRBJ2-1; clone_size: .; v_call: TRBV5-6; cdr3_aa: CASSLDRSSYNEQFF; cdr3_nt: TGTGCCAGCAGCTTGGACAGGAGCTCCTACAATGAGCAGTTCTTC
d_call: .; j_call: TRBJ1-1; clone_size: .; v_call: TRBV5-8; cdr3_aa: CASSPRDGSTEAFF; cdr3_nt: TGTGCCAGCAGCCCCCGGGACGGAAGCACTGAAGCTTTCTTT
d_call: .; j_call: TRBJ2-2; clone_size: .; v_call: TRBV9; cdr3_aa: CASSPNRGTPSTGEMFF; cdr3_nt: TGTGCCAGCAGCCCTAATCGGGGGACCCCGAGCACCGGGGAGATGTTTTTT
d_call: TRBD2; j_call: TRBJ2-3; clone_size: .; v_call: TRBV28; cdr3_aa: CASSSAGGTDTQYF; cdr3_nt: TGTGCCAGCAGTTCAGCGGGGGGAACAGATACGCAGTATTTT
d_call: TRBD2; j_call: TRBJ2-7; clone_size: few; v_call: TRBV27; cdr3_aa: CASSSAGWVSEQYF; cdr3_nt: TGTGCCAGCAGCTCAGCGGGATGGGTCTCCGAGCAGTACTTC
d_call: .; j_call: TRBJ2-2; clone_size: .; v_call: TRBV5-1; cdr3_aa: CASSPKGRAGDPGELFF; cdr3_nt: TGCGCCAGCAGCCCAAAAGGCAGGGCTGGGGATCCAGGGGAGCTGTTTTTT
d_call: TRBD2; j_call: TRBJ2-4; clone_size: .; v_call: TRBV19; cdr3_aa: CASSISSGRVEGAKNIQYF; cdr3_nt: TGTGCCAGTAGTATCAGTAGCGGGAGGGTAGAGGGAGCCAAAAACATTCAGTACTTC
d_call: .; j_call: TRBJ1-1; clone_size: .; v_call: TRBV5-1; cdr3_aa: CASSSEGTEAFF; cdr3_nt: TGCGCCAGCAGCTCCGAAGGGACTGAAGCTTTCTTT
d_call: .; j_call: TRBJ1-5; clone_size: .; v_call: TRBV18; cdr3_aa: CASSPPGLAGAPQHF; cdr3_nt: TGTGCCAGCTCACCACCCGGACTCGCCGGTGCGCCCCAGCATTTT
d_call: TRBD1; j_call: TRBJ2-3; clone_size: .; v_call: TRBV5-1; cdr3_aa: CASSTPRDRGSTDTQYF; cdr3_nt: TGCGCCAGCAGCACACCGCGGGACAGGGGTAGCACAGATACGCAGTATTTT
d_call: .; j_call: TRBJ2-5; clone_size: .; v_call: TRBV7-8; cdr3_aa: CASSLTFLETQYF; cdr3_nt: TGTGCCAGCAGCTTAACCTTTCTAGAGACCCAGTACTTC
d_call: TRBD2; j_call: TRBJ2-2; clone_size: .; v_call: TRBV4-1; cdr3_aa: CASSQGAGVLAGELFF; cdr3_nt: TGCGCCAGCAGCCAAGGCGCGGGAGTGCTTGCCGGGGAGCTGTTTTTT
d_call: TRBD1; j_call: TRBJ1-1; clone_size: .; v_call: TRBV5-1; cdr3_aa: CASLRDRRDTEAFF; cdr3_nt: TGCGCCAGCCTAAGGGACAGGAGAGACACTGAAGCTTTCTTT
d_call: .; j_call: TRBJ2-3; clone_size: .; v_call: TRBV28; cdr3_aa: CASKGSLSTDTQYF; cdr3_nt: TGTGCCTCTAAGGGGTCCCTGAGCACAGATACGCAGTATTTT
d_call: .; j_call: TRBJ1-5; clone_size: few; v_call: TRBV28; cdr3_aa: CASSSVGKNQPQHF; cdr3_nt: TGTGCCAGCAGCTCCGTAGGGAAGAATCAGCCCCAGCATTTT
d_call: TRBD2; j_call: TRBJ2-1; clone_size: .; v_call: TRBV5-6; cdr3_aa: CASSTGTSTILLSNEQFF; cdr3_nt: TGTGCCAGCAGTACCGGGACTAGCACAATATTGCTTAGCAATGAGCAGTTCTTC
d_call: .; j_call: TRBJ2-7; clone_size: .; v_call: TRBV29-1; cdr3_aa: CSVQESSYEQYF; cdr3_nt: TGCAGCGTACAGGAAAGCTCCTACGAGCAGTACTTC
d_call: TRBD2; j_call: TRBJ2-7; clone_size: .; v_call: TRBV29-1; cdr3_aa: CSARAGLAAADEQYF; cdr3_nt: TGCAGCGCGAGGGCTGGACTAGCGGCTGCTGACGAGCAGTACTTC
d_call: TRBD2; j_call: TRBJ2-1; clone_size: .; v_call: TRBV11-3; cdr3_aa: CASSFSGLEQFF; cdr3_nt: TGTGCCAGCAGCTTTAGCGGGCTCGAGCAGTTCTTC